A single sample gave rise to the 21 T cell receptor beta chains below, sequenced in a study of radiation and T cells in renal cell carcinoma. This table comes from immunoSEQ multiplex PCR, and its TCRdb copy is limited to in-frame clones, with some not included. The sample lists 130,000 to 150,000 clones, approximately 91% occurring once. Specified time point: baseline pretreatment blood. Indicated treatment: 15 Gy SBRT to primary tumor, nephrectomy 4 weeks later. Sequencing used blood, obtained from a patient whose treatment included radiotherapy and nephrectomy. These receptors were obtained from a woman aged 45-60 years with renal cell carcinoma.

The genes are TRBV19 and TRBJ2-1, with TRBD1 as a possible D gene (6 bases). The ends were cut back, 6 bases at V and 1 base at J, with 16 bases in the middle. This CDR3 spans 16 amino acids. CDR1 and CDR2 from the germline V gene are LNHDA and SQIVND (reference sequence). This chain's CDR3 is CASRTIQGGSYNEQFF. The CDR3 nucleotides read TGTGCCAGTAGGACAATACAGGGCGGGTCCTACAATGAGCAGTTCTTC. The full variable domain, with the rest looked up from reference TRBV19 and TRBJ2-1, is DGGITQSPKYLFRKEGQNVTLSCEQNLNHDAMYWYRQDPGQGLRLIYYSQIVNDFQKGDIAEGYSVSREKKESFPLTVTSAQKNPTAFYLCASRTIQGGSYNEQFFGPGTRLTVL.

The J gene is TRBJ1-6, the V gene TRBV2; D remains unclear. CDR1 and CDR2 from the germline V gene are SNHLY and FYNNEI. The V end was cut by 2 bases, the J end by 8 bases, with 10 bases between. There are 14 residues in the CDR3. The CDR3 is CASSERVKDSPLHF. CDR3 nucleotides: TGTGCCAGCAGTGAAAGGGTAAAGGATTCACCCCTCCACTTT.

The rearrangement links TRBV29-1 to TRBJ1-1; 7 nucleotides match TRBD1. The CDR3 spans 14 residues. The germline gives CDR1 SQVTM, CDR2 ANQGSEA. V was pared by 0 bases and J by 6 bases, with 7 bases of the junction left unmatched. The CDR3 loop is CSVEDSGGVPEAFF. In nucleotides, the CDR3 is TGCAGCGTTGAAGATTCAGGGGGGGTCCCTGAAGCTTTCTTT.

The sample holds one count of this clone. The chain recombines TRBV19 with TRBJ1-2; D is unresolved. Trimming stripped 1 base from V and 2 bases from J, with 8 bases between. The CDR3 length is 14 residues. CDR1 and CDR2 from the germline V gene are LNHDA and SQIVND (reference sequence). The CDR3 nucleotides read TGTGCCAGTAGTATAGGGAGGGAGAACTATGGCTACACCTTC. Its protein is CASSIGRENYGYTF.

The chain joins TRBV5-1 to TRBJ1-1; TRBD1 is a possible D gene (5 bases). The CDR3 runs to 14 residues. Trimming shortened V by 2 bases and J by 1 base, and 9 bases separated the two germline ends. Germline lookup yields CDR1 SGHRS and CDR2 YFSETQ. Here the CDR3 reads CASSFPGTNTEAFF. For the CDR3, the DNA is TGCGCCAGCAGCTTCCCAGGGACGAACACTGAAGCTTTCTTT.

The chain uses TRBV5-6 and TRBJ2-1, with 7 bases identical to TRBD1. The V segment lost 7 bases and the J segment 6 bases; nucleotides outside the gene matches: 10. Germline-derived CDR1 and CDR2 are SGHDT and YYEEEE. This CDR3 region has 14 residues. The CDR3 DNA follows: TGTGCCAGCTCAGACAGGGAAAGATCCAATGAGCAGTTCTTC. This sequence encodes CASSDRERSNEQFF.

This chain joins TRBV11-3 and TRBJ2-6, with 7 bases lining up with TRBD1. Germline CDR1 reads SGHNT; CDR2 reads YENEEA. V shed 3 bases and J 9 bases; nucleotides not matched to a gene: 5. The CDR3 has 14 amino acids. Here the CDR3 DNA reads TGTGCCAGCAGCTTGAGCCGGGACAGCAACGTCCTGACTTTC. Its protein is CASSLSRDSNVLTF.

V and J are TRBV6-5 and TRBJ1-2, with unresolved D. Germline CDR1 and CDR2: MNHEY and SVGAGI. Trimming left V 5 bases short and J 11 bases short, with 24 bases between. The CDR3 is made up of 15 amino acids. CDR3 residues: CASSRNVISMATYTF. CDR3 nucleotides: TGTGCCAGCAGTCGAAACGTGATATCTATGGCTACGTACACCTTC.

The chain joins TRBV28 to TRBJ2-1, with D hard to call. V was trimmed by 3 bases and J by 4 bases, leaving 7 bases between them. The CDR3 has 13 amino acids. Looked up from germline, CDR1 is MDHEN and CDR2 is SYDVKM. CDR3 coding DNA: TGTGCCAGCAGTTTGAGTAATTACAATGAGCAGTTCTTC. Its translation is CASSLSNYNEQFF.

This clone has only a few counts. V and J are TRBV28 and TRBJ2-1; no clear D. The CDR3 extends over 12 amino acids. Trimming cost V 2 bases and J 13 bases, with 12 bases left between them. CDR1 is MDHEN, CDR2 SYDVKM, per germline. Written as DNA, the CDR3 is TGTGCCAGCAGTTTACCAACCAGACTCCAGTTCTTC. Encoded protein: CASSLPTRLQFF.

The chain is built from TRBV7-9 and TRBJ1-3, with TRBD1 as a possible D gene (5 bases). CDR3 length: 14 residues. Looked up from germline, CDR1 is SEHNR and CDR2 is FQNEAQ (reference sequence). Trimming removed 1 base from V and 2 bases from J, with 6 bases in between. The CDR3, as DNA: TGTGCCAGCAGCTTAGTGGGGGCTGGAAACACCATATATTTT. This gives the protein CASSLVGAGNTIYF.

In this sample, this clone turned up a few times. The chain couples TRBV2 to TRBJ1-2; D may be TRBD1 (5 bases). The CDR3 has 15 amino acids. Trimming took 5 bases from V and 2 from J, leaving 15 bases between them. Germline values: CDR1 SNHLY, CDR2 FYNNEI. The CDR3: CASSTSRGENYGYTF. CDR3 nucleotides: TGTGCCAGCAGTACGTCACGGGGGGAAAACTATGGCTACACCTTC. The whole variable domain, remainder taken from reference TRBV2 and TRBJ1-2, is EPEVTQTPSHQVTQMGQEVILRCVPISNHLYFYWYRQILGQKVEFLVSFYNNEISEKSEIFDDQFSVERPDGSNFTLKIRSTKLEDSAMYFCASSTSRGENYGYTFGSGTRLTVV.

This clone came up once. The CDR3 sequence: CASHLLSYNEQFF. CDR3 nucleotides: TGTGCCAGCCACTTGCTCTCCTACAATGAGCAGTTCTTC. The rearrangement uses TRBV2 and TRBJ2-1; D unclear. The CDR3 is made up of 13 amino acids. Trimming pared 8 bases from V and 0 bases from J, leaving 8 bases between. Germline CDR1 reads SNHLY; CDR2 reads FYNNEI. Together with reference TRBV2 and TRBJ2-1, the CDR3 gives the full variable domain: EPEVTQTPSHQVTQMGQEVILRCVPISNHLYFYWYRQILGQKVEFLVSFYNNEISEKSEIFDDQFSVERPDGSNFTLKIRSTKLEDSAMYFCASHLLSYNEQFFGPGTRLTVL.

This rearrangement joins TRBV15 to TRBJ1-5, with D possibly being TRBD1 (5 bases). The CDR3 loop spans 16 amino acids. Trimming stripped 0 bases from V and 1 base from J, with 10 bases between. Per the germline V gene, CDR1 is LNHNV and CDR2 is YYDKDF (reference sequence). This chain's CDR3 is CATSRDLTGSNQPQHF. CDR3 sequence (DNA): TGTGCCACCAGCAGAGATCTTACAGGCAGCAATCAGCCCCAGCATTTT.

This clone was detected once. V and J are TRBV2 and TRBJ2-2; D perhaps matches TRBD1 (6 bases). The CDR3 covers 17 residues. Trimming removed 6 bases at V and 3 bases at J, with 20 bases between. The germline V gene encodes CDR1 SNHLY and CDR2 FYNNEI. CDR3 nucleotides: TGTGCCAGCAGCTACTGGGGGCCGGGTATGGACACCGGGGAGCTGTTTTTT. It codes for CASSYWGPGMDTGELFF.

This chain connects TRBV10-1 to TRBJ2-1; 10 bases agree with TRBD1. J was trimmed by 0 bases and V by 6 bases; bases with no gene match: 11. The CDR3 covers 18 residues. Germline values: CDR1 WNHNN, CDR2 SYGVQD (reference sequence). This chain's CDR3 is CASSSGQGNSRSYNEQFF. The DNA for the CDR3 is TGCGCCAGCAGCTCGGGACAGGGGAATAGTCGCTCCTACAATGAGCAGTTCTTC.

This clone is a singleton in its sample. The gene calls are TRBV6-5 and TRBJ2-7; perhaps TRBD1 as D (6 bases). V shed 6 bases and J shed 3 bases, with 15 bases lying between them. Per germline, CDR1 MNHEY and CDR2 SVGAGI. The CDR3 has 14 amino acids. The CDR3 protein is CASRALQGIYEQYF. The CDR3 DNA follows: TGTGCCAGCAGGGCCCTCCAGGGGATCTACGAGCAGTACTTC.

The V gene is TRBV18, the J gene TRBJ2-3; D could derive from TRBD1 or TRBD2 (6 bases each). V was clipped by 1 base and J by 0 bases, with 14 bases between them. The V gene's germline CDR1 is KGHSH and CDR2 LQKENI. CDR3 size: 17 residues. CDR3: CASSPRGGGISTDTQYF. The CDR3 DNA is TGTGCCAGCTCACCACGAGGAGGGGGGATTAGCACAGATACGCAGTATTTT. The variable domain in full, completed from reference TRBV18 and TRBJ2-3, reads NAGVMQNPRHLVRRRGQEARLRCSPMKGHSHVYWYRQLPEEGLKFMVYLQKENIIDESGMPKERFSAEFPKEGPSILRIQQVVRGDSAAYFCASSPRGGGISTDTQYFGPGTRLTVL.

V gene TRBV14 combines with J gene TRBJ1-6, with D unclear. CDR1 is SGHDN and CDR2 is FVKESK in the germline V gene. Trimming pared 0 bases from V and 3 bases from J, leaving 9 bases between. CDR3 size: 16 residues. The CDR3 is CASSQDLRVYNSPLHF. The CDR3 DNA reads as TGTGCCAGCAGCCAAGATCTTCGTGTCTATAATTCACCCCTCCACTTT.

This clone was detected only a few times. This chain connects TRBV6-5 to TRBJ2-1; D possibly corresponds to TRBD2 (5 bases). The CDR3 extends over 15 amino acids. Germline V CDR1 and CDR2: MNHEY, SVGAGI. Trimming shortened V by 5 bases and J by 7 bases, and 18 bases separated the two germline ends. In nucleotides, the CDR3 is TGTGCCAGCAGTGGCGGGTACATCCCGGGGAATGAGCAGTTCTTC. Its translation: CASSGGYIPGNEQFF.

This rearrangement joins TRBV6-5 to TRBJ2-1, with 13 bases fitting TRBD2. CDR3 length equals 15 residues. CDR1 and CDR2 from the germline V gene are MNHEY and SVGAGI. The J segment lost 8 bases and the V segment lost 7 bases, leaving 8 bases of the junction unmatched. The CDR3 is CASKPLAGGPYEQFF. DNA for the CDR3: TGTGCCAGCAAACCACTAGCGGGGGGGCCATATGAGCAGTTCTTC.